Each of the 10 T cell receptor beta chains below was sequenced from the same sample in a study of blood T cell repertoires in COVID-19. Assay used: immunoSEQ multiplex PCR; TCRdb lists only in-frame clones, some missing. The sample includes around 200,000 clones, 83% seen only once; the top ten take 8% to 10%. Sequencing was done on a sample of peripheral blood. These receptors came from a woman aged 45-65 years with acute or convalescent COVID-19.

The chain has TRBV6-1 and TRBJ2-7, with TRBD1 matching over 8 bases. Germline V gene lookup returns CDR1 MNHNS and CDR2 SASEGT. The CDR3 length is 15 residues. The ends lost 3 bases at V and 6 bases at J; junction bases unmatched: 10. The CDR3 sequence: CASSDQGAFGREQYF. CDR3 DNA: TGTGCCAGCAGTGATCAGGGGGCTTTCGGACGCGAGCAGTACTTC.

This chain connects TRBV20-1 to TRBJ1-1, with 7 bases that match TRBD1. CDR1 DFQATT and CDR2 SNEGSKA come from the germline V gene (reference sequence). V gave up 6 bases and J gave up 5 bases; unmatched junction bases: 3. The CDR3 has 11 residues. The CDR3 nucleotides are TGCAGTGCAACGACAGGGACTGAAGCTTTCTTT. Residues: CSATTGTEAFF.

The chain joins TRBV28 to TRBJ2-7; TRBD1 agrees at 10 bases. Germline CDR1 reads MDHEN; CDR2 reads SYDVKM. This CDR3 has 16 residues. V was clipped by 6 bases and J by 3 bases; unmatched bases: 11. CDR3 sequence: CASSTSGTGEIYEQYF. The CDR3 nucleotides read TGTGCCAGCAGCACGAGCGGGACAGGGGAGATCTACGAGCAGTACTTC.

The rearrangement uses TRBV24-1 and TRBJ1-2, with 10 bases matching TRBD1. CDR1 and CDR2 from the germline V gene are KGHDR and SFDVKD. V gave up 4 bases and J gave up 7 bases; unmatched junction bases: 11. The CDR3 is 16 amino acids. In DNA form, the CDR3 reads TGTGCCACCAGTGACTCCGCACAGACAGGGGGCCGTGGCTACACCTTC. It yields the protein CATSDSAQTGGRGYTF.

The chain is built from TRBV3-1 (or the pseudogene TRBV3-2) and TRBJ1-3; 7 bases match TRBD1. Trimming removed 4 bases from V and 4 bases from J; junction bases left unmatched: 7. This CDR3 is built from 15 residues. The germline CDR1 and CDR2 sequences are LGHDT and YNNKEL (reference sequence). The CDR3 reads CASSRGTVHGNTIYF. The CDR3 nucleotides are TGTGCCAGCAGCCGAGGGACAGTCCACGGAAACACCATATATTTT.

The chain uses TRBV6-1 and TRBJ2-2, with TRBD2 matching over 11 bases. V trimming: 4 bases; J trimming: 2 bases; junction bases outside the gene matches: 6. From germline, CDR1 is MNHNS and CDR2 SASEGT. This CDR3 has 17 amino acids. CDR3 nucleotide sequence: TGTGCCAGCAGTGCTCCGGGACTAGCGGATAACACCGGGGAGCTGTTTTTT. Protein product: CASSAPGLADNTGELFF.

The chain has TRBV7-3 and TRBJ1-1; TRBD1 might be the D (6 bases). Per germline, CDR1 SGHTA and CDR2 FQGTGA. The CDR3 totals 14 residues. The V end lost 2 bases, the J end lost 3 bases, and 10 bases lay between the germline ends. The CDR3 sequence is CASSLGQTHTEAFF. The CDR3 nucleotides are TGTGCCAGCAGCTTAGGACAGACACACACTGAAGCTTTCTTT.

This chain joins TRBV28 and TRBJ1-1; 8 bases fit TRBD1. The CDR3 contains 16 residues. With 4 bases clipped from V and 0 bases from J, the junction kept 7 bases outside the gene matches. Germline V gene data show CDR1 as MDHEN and CDR2 as SYDVKM. CDR3 coding DNA: TGTGCCAGCAGTTCTACAGGGGGTCGCTTGAACACTGAAGCTTTCTTT. Amino acid sequence: CASSSTGGRLNTEAFF.

This clone was found a few times. This chain uses TRBV6-1 with TRBJ2-1; TRBD2 matches at 9 bases. The CDR3 sequence is 14 residues long. The germline gives CDR1 MNHNS, CDR2 SASEGT. The V gene end was trimmed by 3 bases and the J gene end by 9 bases; junction bases not matched to a gene: 6. The CDR3 DNA sequence: TGTGCCAGCAGTGAGGGGACTAGCCTGGGTGAGCAGTTCTTC. It yields the protein CASSEGTSLGEQFF.

This chain links TRBV5-8 with TRBJ2-3; possible D gene TRBD2, 6 bases. Trimming took 0 bases from V and 0 from J, leaving 11 bases between them. Germline V CDR1 and CDR2: SGHTS, YDEGEE. CDR3 length: 16 residues. Written as DNA, the CDR3 is TGTGCCAGCAGCTTGGGGGCGGGATCGAGCACAGATACGCAGTATTTT. Translating gives CASSLGAGSSTDTQYF.